The clone carrying this TCR beta chain occurred a few times. The entry originates in a study of CD8+ T cells in alopecia areata. Sequencing used cDNA as its template, made by extracting RNA and reverse transcribing it. Assay: immunoSEQ multiplex PCR; the TCRdb copy retains only in-frame clones and omits some. The table shows about 97,000 clones, with 35% to 45% occurring only once. Per the germline V gene, CDR1 is GTSNPN and CDR2 is SVGIG (reference sequence). This CDR3 is 14 amino acids long. The ends lost 5 bases at V and 0 bases at J; junction bases unmatched: 2. The sequence came from a human donor with alopecia areata. The sample comprised CD4+ T cells sorted from blood. The V call is TRBV30, the J call TRBJ2-1, with 9 bases fitting TRBD2. CDR3 bases: TGTGCCTGGGTAGCGGGAGCCTCCTACAATGAGCAGTTCTTC. Its protein is CAWVAGASYNEQFF.